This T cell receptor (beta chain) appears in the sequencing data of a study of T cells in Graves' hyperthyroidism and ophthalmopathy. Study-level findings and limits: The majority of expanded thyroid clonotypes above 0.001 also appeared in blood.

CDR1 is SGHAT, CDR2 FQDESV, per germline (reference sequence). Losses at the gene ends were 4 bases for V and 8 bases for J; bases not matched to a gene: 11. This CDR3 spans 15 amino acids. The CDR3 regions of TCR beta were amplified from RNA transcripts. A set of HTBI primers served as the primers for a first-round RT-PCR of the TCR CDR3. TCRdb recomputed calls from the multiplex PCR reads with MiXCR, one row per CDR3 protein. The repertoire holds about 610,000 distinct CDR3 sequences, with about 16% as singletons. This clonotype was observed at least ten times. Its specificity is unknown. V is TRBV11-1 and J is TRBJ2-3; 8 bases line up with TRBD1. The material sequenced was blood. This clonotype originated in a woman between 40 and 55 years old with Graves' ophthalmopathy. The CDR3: CASSYGQGSVGTQYF. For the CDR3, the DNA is TGTGCCAGCAGCTATGGACAGGGCTCTGTGGGTACGCAGTATTTT.